A single sample is the source of the 23 T cell receptor beta chains below, sequenced in a study of blood T cell repertoires in COVID-19. Only in-frame clones appear in the TCRdb table, and some are missing; sequencing was by immunoSEQ multiplex PCR. The sample shows 53,000 or so clones, 90% to 95% of them seen only once. Sequencing used peripheral blood. Receptors originate from a human donor in a cohort sampled during active COVID-19.

V gene TRBV4-2 combines with J gene TRBJ1-1, with D uncertain. Trimming left V 4 bases short and J 0 bases short, with 9 bases between. This CDR3 is 14 amino acids long. Per the germline V gene, CDR1 is LGHNA and CDR2 is YNFKEQ. CDR3 residues: CASSRREMNTEAFF. CDR3 nucleotides: TGTGCCAGCAGCCGCCGGGAGATGAACACTGAAGCTTTCTTT.

The chain recombines TRBV19 with TRBJ1-1; TRBD1 matches 8 bases. Germline CDR1 is LNHDA and CDR2 is SQIVND (reference sequence). CDR3 length equals 14 residues. With 9 bases clipped from V and 6 bases from J, the junction kept 12 bases outside the gene matches. CDR3 in DNA: TGTGCCAGCGAAAAAGAGACAGGGGACTCTGAAGCTTTCTTT. Residues: CASEKETGDSEAFF.

This sequence joins TRBV12-3 or TRBV12-4 and TRBJ1-1; D call uncertain. CDR3 length: 11 amino acids. V was cut by 5 bases and J by 8 bases, with 9 bases left in between. The CDR3 sequence: CASSERGEAFF. In nucleotides, the CDR3 is TGTGCCAGCAGTGAGCGAGGGGAAGCTTTCTTT.

The chain links TRBV6-5 to TRBJ2-7, with a possible D match to TRBD1 (5 bases). Germline V gene lookup returns CDR1 MNHEY and CDR2 SVGAGI. V gave up 7 bases and J gave up 3 bases, with 13 bases separating them. This CDR3 comprises 13 residues. The CDR3 loop reads CASTAGLSYEQYF. The CDR3 DNA sequence: TGTGCCAGCACTGCAGGGTTGAGCTACGAGCAGTACTTC.

The V gene is TRBV11-3, the J gene TRBJ2-6; 7 bases align to TRBD1. Germline V gene sequence: CDR1 SGHNT, CDR2 YENEEA. This CDR3 contains 15 residues. V shed 3 bases, J shed 4 bases, and the junction held 3 bases outside the gene matches. CDR3 in amino acids: CASSLTGQGANVLTF. The DNA for the CDR3 is TGTGCCAGCAGCTTGACAGGGCAAGGGGCCAACGTCCTGACTTTC.

This chain links TRBV14 with TRBJ1-5, with D unclear. The CDR3 consists of 15 residues. V lost 5 bases, J lost 1 base, and 12 bases lay in between. CDR1 and CDR2 from the germline V gene are SGHDN and FVKESK. In DNA form, the CDR3 reads TGTGCCAGCAGCTGTCTAAACGAGAGCAATCAGCCCCAGCATTTT. Protein: CASSCLNESNQPQHF.

V and J are TRBV6-5 and TRBJ1-3; D is undetermined. CDR3 length: 15 amino acids. V lost 6 bases to trimming and J lost 0 bases, with 12 bases between them. Germline CDR1 is MNHEY and CDR2 is SVGAGI. CDR3 protein: CASRENLSSGNTIYF. CDR3 nucleotides: TGTGCCAGCAGGGAGAATTTGAGCTCTGGAAACACCATATATTTT.

The chain links TRBV7-9 to TRBJ2-3, with D tentatively TRBD1 (5 bases). The CDR3 runs 16 residues. Trimming removed 2 bases at V and 2 bases at J, with 14 bases between. Germline CDR1 SEHNR, CDR2 FQNEAQ (reference sequence). The CDR3 sequence: CASSLSGAVPTDTQYF. In DNA, the CDR3 is TGTGCCAGCAGCTTATCTGGGGCAGTCCCCACAGATACGCAGTATTTT.

The gene calls are TRBV5-4 and TRBJ2-2; 11 bases are shared with TRBD2. V lost 4 bases, J lost 4 bases, and 9 bases stayed unmatched. The germline CDR1 and CDR2 sequences are SGHNT and YYREEE (reference sequence). CDR3 length equals 17 residues. The CDR3 loop reads CASSPSRTSGSTGELFF. CDR3 sequence (DNA): TGTGCCAGCAGCCCGTCCAGGACTAGCGGGTCCACCGGGGAGCTGTTTTTT.

This clone has a single count. The gene calls are TRBV9 and TRBJ2-3; D gene uncertain. This CDR3 region has 13 residues. V was pared by 3 bases and J by 1 base, with 6 bases between. The V gene's germline CDR1 is SGDLS and CDR2 YYNGEE. In DNA, the CDR3 is TGTGCCAGCAGCGGGCCTGGCACAGATACGCAGTATTTT. Its translation is CASSGPGTDTQYF.

The gene calls are TRBV4-1 and TRBJ2-6; D remains unclear. Germline V gene lookup returns CDR1 MGHRA and CDR2 YSYEKL. This CDR3 has 17 residues. The V end lost 0 bases, the J end lost 0 bases, and 9 bases lay between the germline ends. The CDR3 DNA reads as TGCGCCAGCAGCCAAGATCCTGGGCCCTCTGGGGCCAACGTCCTGACTTTC. Residues: CASSQDPGPSGANVLTF.

The chain combines TRBV28 with TRBJ2-1; 7 bases align to TRBD1. This CDR3 has 12 amino acids. In germline, CDR1 is MDHEN, CDR2 SYDVKM. V trimming: 3 bases; J trimming: 7 bases; junction bases outside the gene matches: 0. The DNA for the CDR3 is TGTGCCAGCAGTTTCAGGGGGAATGAGCAGTTCTTC. Protein product: CASSFRGNEQFF.

The rearrangement links TRBV27 to TRBJ1-3; possibly TRBD1 for D (5 bases). V was pared by 3 bases and J by 0 bases, with 21 bases between. In germline, CDR1 is MNHEY, CDR2 SMNVEV (reference sequence). The CDR3 sequence is 19 residues long. The CDR3 coding sequence is TGTGCCAGCAGTTTTTTCCGCACCTCCGGGACTTACTCTGGAAACACCATATATTTT. Protein product: CASSFFRTSGTYSGNTIYF.

CDR3 sequence (DNA): TGCGCCAGCAGCTTACTAGCGGGGCCAACGAGCTCCTACAATGAGCAGTTCTTC. The encoded protein is CASSLLAGPTSSYNEQFF. The rearrangement links TRBV5-1 to TRBJ2-1; TRBD2 aligns across 10 bases. CDR1 SGHRS and CDR2 YFSETQ come from the germline V gene. The CDR3 contains 18 residues. The V gene end was trimmed by 2 bases and the J gene end by 0 bases; junction bases not matched to a gene: 8.

Here the CDR3 reads CASSPPADRGPEEQYV. The CDR3 coding sequence is TGTGCCAGCTCACCACCGGCTGACAGGGGGCCTGAAGAGCAGTACGTC. This chain uses TRBV18 with TRBJ2-7, with TRBD1 matching over 10 bases. Germline CDR1 and CDR2: KGHSH and LQKENI. This CDR3 has 16 residues. V lost 0 bases and J lost 7; bases outside the gene matches: 9.

The gene calls are TRBV6-6 and TRBJ2-5, with D tentatively TRBD2 (6 bases). V was shortened by 9 bases and J by 5 bases, with 10 bases between the two germline ends. CDR1 MNHNY and CDR2 SVGAGI come from the germline V gene (reference sequence). This CDR3 has 11 amino acids. The CDR3 DNA reads as TGTGCCAGTAAAAGCGGGGAGACCCAGTACTTC. This gives the protein CASKSGETQYF.

This clone was seen more than once but under ten times. The V and J genes are TRBV4-3 and TRBJ1-2; no reliable D call. CDR1 LGHNA and CDR2 YSLEER come from the germline V gene. Trimming shortened V by 0 bases and J by 6 bases, and 14 bases separated the two germline ends. The CDR3 extends over 15 amino acids. The chain's CDR3 is CASSQDRFGLDGYTF. CDR3 DNA: TGCGCCAGCAGCCAAGATCGGTTCGGTTTGGATGGCTACACCTTC.

V gene TRBV9 combines with J gene TRBJ1-1; TRBD1 matches at 9 bases. Trimming took 0 bases from V and 5 from J; bases not matched to a gene: 8. This CDR3 is built from 16 residues. Germline CDR1 and CDR2: SGDLS and YYNGEE. CDR3 sequence: CASSVGQRDRETEAFF. In nucleotides, the CDR3 is TGTGCCAGCAGCGTAGGTCAACGGGACAGGGAGACTGAAGCTTTCTTT.

The rearrangement links TRBV7-9 to TRBJ1-1; D may be TRBD1 (5 bases). The ends were cut back, 4 bases at V and 1 base at J, with 16 bases in the middle. The CDR3 has 16 residues. Germline CDR1 and CDR2: SEHNR and FQNEAQ (reference sequence). The CDR3 is CASSSRAPRWNTEAFF. In nucleotides, the CDR3 is TGTGCCAGCAGCTCCAGGGCTCCCCGATGGAACACTGAAGCTTTCTTT.

Of note for this clone: This sample includes further DNA sequences coding for the same CDR3. V is TRBV27 and J is TRBJ2-7; D perhaps matches TRBD1 (5 bases). This CDR3 has 14 amino acids. Trimming removed 4 bases at V and 2 bases at J, with 12 bases between. From germline, CDR1 is MNHEY and CDR2 SMNVEV (reference sequence). The CDR3 loop reads CASSSSGPTYEQYF. The CDR3 region has the DNA TGTGCCAGCAGTTCCTCAGGGCCTACCTACGAGCAGTACTTC.

The rearrangement uses TRBV6-5 and TRBJ1-2, with 7 nucleotides matching TRBD1. Per germline, CDR1 MNHEY and CDR2 SVGAGI. The CDR3 runs to 15 residues. Unmatched junction bases numbered 9, after V lost 4 bases and J lost 4 bases. CDR3 protein: CASSSPEGQSYGYTF. The CDR3 bases are TGTGCCAGCAGTTCCCCCGAGGGACAGTCCTATGGCTACACCTTC.

This sequence joins TRBV6-5 and TRBJ2-7; D perhaps matches TRBD2 (5 bases). V was clipped by 2 bases and J by 4 bases, with 15 bases between them. The CDR3 loop spans 15 amino acids. Per germline, CDR1 MNHEY and CDR2 SVGAGI. CDR3 nucleotides: TGTGCCAGCAGTTACAGTCCCCAACGGGGATACGAGCAGTACTTC. Residues: CASSYSPQRGYEQYF.

The chain recombines TRBV9 with TRBJ2-1; TRBD2 agrees at 7 bases. V lost 4 bases to trimming and J lost 0 bases; unmatched junction nucleotides: 4. The CDR3 has 15 residues. Germline assignment: CDR1 SGDLS and CDR2 YYNGEE. DNA for the CDR3: TGTGCCAGCAGCCCACGGACTAGCTCCTACAATGAGCAGTTCTTC. It codes for CASSPRTSSYNEQFF.